Sequencing of this T cell receptor (beta chain) was carried out in a study of shared clonotypes between healthy human individuals. Some clones are missing from TCRdb's copy, which holds only in-frame ones; the method was immunoSEQ multiplex PCR. The sample consists of roughly 600,000 clones, 98% of them appearing once. Naive CD8 isolation took CD45RO-negative cells positively selected for CCR7 and excluded terminally differentiated effector memory CD45RA+ cells. Trimming shortened V by 5 bases and J by 2 bases, and 19 bases separated the two germline ends. Germline CDR1 reads SGHNT; CDR2 reads YENEEA. This CDR3 is built from 16 residues.

V is TRBV11-3 and J is TRBJ2-7; D possibly uses TRBD1 or TRBD2 (5 bases each). The source of this sequence is a man between 25 and 39 years old in good health. Specimen: naive CD8+ T cells sorted from blood. The CDR3 DNA reads as TGTGCCAGCAGCCCCAGAGGGGACGGCGTCCCCTACGAGCAGTACTTC. Residues: CASSPRGDGVPYEQYF.